This T cell receptor beta chain was found in a study of siplizumab effects on memory and regulatory T cells (dated by TCRdb to about 2019). Concerning the study at large: The effect of the anti-CD2 antibody siplizumab on alloreactive T-cell subsets was examined in allogeneic mixed lymphocyte reactions constructed from human PBMCs.

General findings and caveats noted by the study authors: Roughly 80-97% of proliferating CD4+ or CD8+ clones could not be assigned a naive or memory phenotype. Because sequences at frequencies below about 10^-5 were poorly captured, only a minor fraction of alloreactive clones could be mapped back to unstimulated subsets. Compared with memory T cells, unstimulated naive T cells appeared more diverse, and naive cells seemed to make a substantial contribution to the alloresponse. Of the alloreactive CD4+ clones that could be mapped, the Treg-derived share averaged about 67% with siplizumab compared with around 27% in control reactions. Whether proliferating Tregs from siplizumab cultures actually had suppressive function was not functionally confirmed. Siplizumab significantly lowered the cumulative frequency of alloreactive sequences that could be traced to unstimulated CD4+ memory T cells.

TCRbeta CDR3 sequencing was performed on sorted unstimulated T cells and on proliferating T cells recovered from mixed lymphocyte reactions. Fresh whole blood from roughly nine HLA-typed healthy donors was used as the source from which PBMCs were isolated. To map where alloreactive clones came from, CD4+ regulatory T cells in the unstimulated state were FACS-sorted. The method behind the library was the immunoSEQ multiplex PCR assay. Some 1.1 x 10^5 TCR templates per sample were assayed on the deep sequencing platform. Genomic DNA extracted from sorted T cells was the material used for TCRbeta CDR3 sequencing. Under the source paper's analysis protocol: Clonal analysis of TCRbeta CDR3 data was done in the R programming language. Alloreactive CD4+ and CD8+ clones were defined by comparing unstimulated samples with post-reaction CFSE-low samples. By matching sequences to the repertoires of sorted unstimulated Treg and non-Treg cells, each alloreactive CD4+ clone was assigned a regulatory or non-regulatory origin. Held by TCRdb, this immuneACCESS table contains in-frame sequences only and omits some clones. Under half of the omission traces to an unresolved V gene where checked; the cause of the rest is unknown. That table supplies the V and J calls and clone size; D and trimming were determined from the DNA. In this sample the table shows about 82,000 clones, roughly 87% of which occur a single time. Together, the top ten hold more than 1.5% of the sample.

As to this clone: Its target antigen remains unknown. There are no base qualities to consult, and no much larger clone falls within one base.

Counted from cysteine to phenylalanine, this CDR3 has 16 amino acids. Here the CDR3 DNA is all that survives: 48 bases in frame from base 1. Trimming removed 4 bases from V and 4 bases from J, leaving 18 bases between the germline ends. CDR1 and CDR2 (MNHEY, SVGAGI) derive from the germline V gene. The sample taken for sequencing was Tregs sorted from blood. The clonotype originates from a human donor in good health. The chain is encoded by TRBV6-5 joined to TRBJ2-3; matching of 7 bases hints at TRBD2 as the D gene. The bases read TGTGCCAGCAGTTCAATCGGGGGGCGTTTCTCAGATACGCAGTATTTT. It is translated as CASSSIGGRFSDTQYF.